The T cell receptor (beta chain) described here comes from a study of CD8 T cells in ankylosing spondylitis. Broader study findings: Disease-linked clones displayed a CD8+ phenotype and appeared relatively rarely in peripheral blood. Ankylosing spondylitis blood appeared to carry a characteristic TCR beta motif of roughly 8 highly homologous variants. According to the report, clones linked to the disease were significantly enriched in matched synovial fluid samples taken from ankylosing spondylitis patients.

Generation of TCR beta libraries employed quantitative 5'-RACE incorporating molecular barcodes. TCRdb re-derived calls from the 5' RACE reads in MiXCR, one entry per CDR3 protein. In the table there are about 540,000 distinct CDR3 sequences, 12% of which are singletons. The V end was cut by 2 bases, the J end by 4 bases, with 6 bases between. This CDR3 region has 12 residues. CDR1 is SGHDT, CDR2 YYEEEE, per germline. As regards this clonotype: The antigen remains unidentified.

The specimen sequenced was blood, either unsorted or a sorted T cell fraction (not recorded which). The chain has TRBV5-6 and TRBJ1-2; D is unclear. The receptor was derived from a male donor with ankylosing spondylitis. The CDR3 DNA reads TGTGCCAGCAGCTTTGGGTTCTATGGCTACACCTTC. Translation gives CASSFGFYGYTF. The variable domain in full, completed from reference TRBV5-6 and TRBJ1-2, reads DAGVTQSPTHLIKTRGQQVTLRCSPKSGHDTVSWYQQALGQGPQFIFQYYEEEERQRGNFPDRFSGHQFPNYSSELNVNALLLGDSALYLCASSFGFYGYTFGSGTRLTVV.